A selection of T cell receptor beta chains follows, all from one sample in a study of beta chain features in type 1 diabetes. Sequencing used immunoSEQ multiplex PCR; TCRdb keeps in-frame clones, though not all of them. Of around 300,000 clones listed, around 7.8% are singletons. What was sequenced was central memory CD4+ T cells from blood. These receptors came from a woman aged 18-35 years in good health. CDR3s include the opening cysteine and the closing phenylalanine or tryptophan. D genes are given only for firm matches. Clone size is not always given. Where it is, it says once, few, many or a class for expanded clones.

>.|TRBJ2-7|.|TRBV30
TGTGCCTGGAGTGTGGGGGAGCCCCAGTACTTC
CAWSVGEPQYF
>.|TRBJ1-2|once|TRBV7-2
TGTGCCAGCAGCTCCAGTGGTACAGGGAACTATGGCTACACCTTC
CASSSSGTGNYGYTF
>.|TRBJ1-4|few|TRBV5-4
TGTGCCAGCAGCTTGGATCTAGGTAGCAATGAAAAACTGTTTTTT
CASSLDLGSNEKLFF
>TRBD2|TRBJ2-2|few|TRBV5-1
TGCGCCAGCGTACTAGCGGCGAACACCGGGGAGCTGTTTTTT
CASVLAANTGELFF
>.|TRBJ2-2|.|TRBV2
TGTGCCAGCGGACGGCTGAACACCGGGGAGCTGTTTTTT
CASGRLNTGELFF
>.|TRBJ2-3|few|TRBV7-2
TGTGCCAGCAGCCCCGGCCTGGGTGCGCAGTATTTT
CASSPGLGAQYF
>.|TRBJ1-2|.|TRBV19
TGTGCCAGTAGTTCTTTATATGGCTACACCTTC
CASSSLYGYTF
>.|TRBJ2-7|few|TRBV7-9
TGTGCCAGCAGCTCGGGGACCCTAACTTCAATGTTTCTTTACGAGCAGTACTTC
CASSSGTLTSMFLYEQYF
>TRBD1|TRBJ1-2|.|TRBV5-4
TGTGCCAGCAGCTTCCGAGGACAGGGGGGAAGGTATGGCTACACCTTC
CASSFRGQGGRYGYTF
>.|TRBJ2-5|.|TRBV9
TGTGCCAGCAGCGTATCTCACACCCACCAAGAGACCCAGTACTTC
CASSVSHTHQETQYF
>TRBD1|TRBJ2-6|few|TRBV19
TGTGCCAGTAGTATAGGGCAGGGGGCCTCTGGGGCCAACGTCCTGACTTTC
CASSIGQGASGANVLTF
>TRBD1|TRBJ2-1|.|TRBV7-7
TGTGCTAGCAGCTTATCAGGGGGAAGCTCCTACAATGAGCAGTTCTTC
CASSLSGGSSYNEQFF
>.|TRBJ2-1|few|TRBV7-2
TGTGCCAGCAGCTTAGCCCGTGGGGCCCGTAATGAGCAGTTCTTC
CASSLARGARNEQFF